This TCR beta chain came from a study of OX40 agonist ivuxolimab in advanced cancers. Across the whole study: Earlier treatment with anti-PD-1, anti-PD-L1 or anti-CTLA-4 was permitted, and 30% to 40% had received some.

CDR3 length equals 14 residues. The ends were cut back, 8 bases at V and 3 bases at J, with 13 bases in the middle. Germline V gene lookup returns CDR1 SGHAT and CDR2 FQNNGV. Only in-frame clones appear in the TCRdb table, and some are missing; sequencing was by immunoSEQ multiplex PCR. The sample carries tens of thousands of clones, 88% recorded once. V and J are TRBV11-2 and TRBJ2-2; D ambiguous. Sequenced here: CD4+ or CD8+ T cells sorted from blood, sampled in a trial of the OX40 agonist ivuxolimab. The TCR originated in an adult with an advanced solid tumor such as melanoma, head and neck, liver or kidney cancer. Here the CDR3 DNA reads TGTGCCAGCGGCCGCGGTTGGGACACCGGGGAGCTGTTTTTT. It translates to CASGRGWDTGELFF.